Below are 21 T cell receptor beta chains sequenced from a single sample in a study of Graves' ophthalmopathy and Graves' hyperthyroidism. For repertoire sequencing, the TCR beta CDR3 regions were amplified from RNA transcripts. Second-round multiplex PCR came after a first-round RT-PCR that employed HTBI primers. TCRdb recomputed calls from the multiplex PCR reads with MiXCR, one row per CDR3 protein. The sample lists 580,000 or so distinct CDR3 sequences; about 40% were seen once. Sequencing used peripheral blood or thyroid tissue (not recorded which). Source of these receptors: an adult man with Graves' hyperthyroidism.

Ten or more counts support this clonotype. The genes are TRBV20-1 and TRBJ1-1; 8 bases map to TRBD1. The CDR3 loop spans 18 amino acids. V was pared by 5 bases and J by 4 bases, with 21 bases of the junction left unmatched. Germline V lookup: CDR1 DFQATT, CDR2 SNEGSKA (reference sequence). The CDR3 sequence is CSAPPRGQGAIMSTEAFF. DNA for the CDR3: TGCAGTGCTCCGCCCCGGGGGCAGGGGGCAATTATGAGCACTGAAGCTTTCTTT.

At least ten counts were recorded for this clonotype. In DNA, the CDR3 is TGTGCCAGCAGCGGACAGGGACTGCCGAACACTGAAGCTTTCTTT. This gives the protein CASSGQGLPNTEAFF. The chain joins TRBV9 to TRBJ1-1, with 7 bases that match TRBD1. Germline V gives CDR1 SGDLS, CDR2 YYNGEE. The junction had 6 bases not matched to a gene; V was cut back by 3 bases and J by 1 base. This CDR3 contains 15 residues.

As concerns this clonotype: A much more abundant neighbour one base away suggests this may be a read error. The V gene is TRBV24-1, the J gene TRBJ1-2; TRBD1 aligns across 7 bases. The V and J ends lost 7 bases and 4 bases, in that order; junction bases with no gene match: 11. This CDR3 is 15 amino acids long. The V gene's germline CDR1 is KGHDR and CDR2 SFDVKD. CDR3: CATSVLQGYRYGYTF. DNA of the CDR3: TGTGCCACCAGCGTACTACAGGGGTATCGCTATGGCTACACCTTC.

This clonotype was counted a single time. The V call is TRBV7-9, the J call TRBJ1-5; D is possibly TRBD1 (5 bases). CDR3 length: 13 residues. CDR1 SEHNR and CDR2 FQNEAQ come from the germline V gene (reference sequence). Trimming took off 5 bases at V and 12 bases at J, with 17 bases between the two ends. In nucleotides, the CDR3 is TGTGCCAGCAGCCCCGGGACTAGCGGGCACCAGCATTTT. Its translation: CASSPGTSGHQHF.

The table lists this clonotype with many counts. The genes are TRBV9 and TRBJ1-4; weak D call: TRBD1 (5 bases). Between the trimmed V and J ends, which lost 4 bases and 7 bases, there was a span of 20 bases. The CDR3 length is 16 residues. CDR1 is SGDLS, CDR2 YYNGEE, per germline. The CDR3 region is CASSTPAVGGTEKLFF. In DNA form, the CDR3 reads TGTGCCAGCAGCACCCCTGCTGTTGGTGGGACTGAAAAACTGTTTTTT. The whole variable domain, remainder taken from reference TRBV9 and TRBJ1-4, is DSGVTQTPKHLITATGQRVTLRCSPRSGDLSVYWYQQSLDQGLQFLIQYYNGEERAKGNILERFSAQQFPDLHSELNLSSLELGDSALYFCASSTPAVGGTEKLFFGSGTQLSVL.

In its sample, this clonotype was seen a few times. The chain couples TRBV5-1 to TRBJ2-5; D might be TRBD2 (6 bases). Germline assignment: CDR1 SGHRS and CDR2 YFSETQ. The CDR3 length is 16 residues. Trimming pared 4 bases from V and 3 bases from J, leaving 19 bases between. CDR3 bases: TGCGCCAGCAGCCCGGGGACTCGTGTTGAAGAAGAGACCCAGTACTTC. Its protein product is CASSPGTRVEEETQYF.

This clonotype was seen a handful of times. J is TRBJ2-7 and V is TRBV5-4, with unresolved D. Germline assignment: CDR1 SGHNT and CDR2 YYREEE (reference sequence). The CDR3 is 15 residues long. V was trimmed by 4 bases and J by 3 bases, leaving 17 bases between them. The CDR3 sequence: CASSNAGRRSYEQYF. The DNA for the CDR3 is TGTGCCAGCAGCAATGCCGGACGCCGCAGCTACGAGCAGTACTTC.

This chain uses TRBV7-3 with TRBJ2-2, with no clear D. CDR3 length: 14 residues. V gave up 5 bases and J gave up 4 bases, with 11 bases separating them. Germline V CDR1 and CDR2: SGHTA, FQGTGA. The CDR3 region is CASSAPGPTGELFF. The DNA for the CDR3 is TGTGCCAGCAGCGCTCCCGGGCCCACCGGGGAGCTGTTTTTT.

This clonotype was seen more than once but under ten times. V and J are TRBV18 and TRBJ2-7; 11 nucleotides match TRBD1. This CDR3 spans 15 amino acids. V was pared by 2 bases and J by 3 bases, with 3 bases of the junction left unmatched. Germline CDR1 and CDR2: KGHSH and LQKENI. The CDR3 is CASSPGTGGVYEQYF. Here the CDR3 DNA reads TGTGCCAGCTCACCAGGGACAGGGGGTGTCTACGAGCAGTACTTC.

There are many counts of this clonotype. The chain uses TRBV5-1 and TRBJ1-2; 9 bases agree with TRBD1. This CDR3 comprises 14 residues. Germline V lookup: CDR1 SGHRS, CDR2 YFSETQ. The junction had 7 bases not matched to a gene; V was cut back by 4 bases and J by 6 bases. The CDR3 DNA is TGCGCCAGCAGCCGGGACAGGGCGGTGGATGGCTACACCTTC. Amino acid sequence: CASSRDRAVDGYTF.

V gene TRBV5-4 combines with J gene TRBJ2-2; no clear D. Germline lookup yields CDR1 SGHNT and CDR2 YYREEE (reference sequence). The CDR3 runs to 15 residues. Trimming pared 4 bases from V and 6 bases from J, leaving 16 bases between. DNA of the CDR3: TGTGCCAGCAGCCCAGGATTGCTAGTATCCGGGGAGCTGTTTTTT. Encoded protein: CASSPGLLVSGELFF.

A few counts support this clonotype. J is TRBJ1-6 and V is TRBV3-1; 8 bases align to TRBD1. The trim removed 0 bases at V and 8 bases at J, leaving 0 bases unmatched. The CDR3 length is 14 residues. Looked up from germline, CDR1 is LGHDT and CDR2 is YNNKEL (reference sequence). The CDR3 DNA reads as TGTGCCAGCAGCCAAGACAGGGGGCATTCACCCCTCCACTTT. Translated: CASSQDRGHSPLHF.

V gene TRBV10-3 combines with J gene TRBJ1-1, with 7 bases aligning to TRBD1. Losses at the gene ends were 6 bases for V and 4 bases for J; bases not matched to a gene: 8. The germline CDR1 and CDR2 sequences are ENHRY and SYGVKD. The CDR3 has 14 residues. CDR3 DNA: TGTGCCATCAGACAGGGGTCGATGGTCACTGAAGCTTTCTTT. Amino acids: CAIRQGSMVTEAFF.

Worth noting for this clonotype: A read error may produce the germline difference seen at one junction end. This chain joins TRBV7-7 and TRBJ2-7; 9 nucleotides agree with TRBD1. This CDR3 contains 14 residues. Germline assignment: CDR1 SSHAT and CDR2 FNYEAQ (reference sequence). The CDR3 DNA is TGTGCTAGCAACCTCGACAGGGGGGACTACGAGCAGTACTTC. Protein product: CASNLDRGDYEQYF.

Remarks on this clonotype: Given the absence of the conserved phenylalanine or tryptophan at the CDR3 end, a read error is likely. The rearrangement uses TRBV6-6 and TRBJ1-2; D is uncertain. Germline V gives CDR1 MNHNY, CDR2 SVGAGI (reference sequence). This CDR3 is 15 amino acids long. CDR3 DNA sequence: TGCGCCAGCAGTTACAGTCGTCAGCCTAACTATGGCTACACCCTC. Its translation is CASSYSRQPNYGYTL.

The chain links TRBV9 to TRBJ2-7; TRBD1 is a possible D gene (6 bases). CDR3 length equals 16 residues. Germline values: CDR1 SGDLS, CDR2 YYNGEE. V gave up 0 bases and J gave up 6 bases, with 19 bases separating them. The CDR3 protein is CASSVAEYRVGGEQYF. DNA of the CDR3: TGTGCCAGCAGCGTAGCTGAATACAGGGTTGGTGGCGAGCAGTACTTC.

The chain joins TRBV5-1 to TRBJ1-4; D not resolved. The CDR3 contains 15 residues. Germline V gene data show CDR1 as SGHRS and CDR2 as YFSETQ. V was trimmed by 4 bases and J by 8 bases, leaving 18 bases between them. CDR3 sequence (DNA): TGCGCCAGCAGCCCCCGACCGTTCGGTGGGGAAAAACTGTTTTTT. Its protein product is CASSPRPFGGEKLFF.

There are many counts of this clonotype. V gene TRBV28 combines with J gene TRBJ1-4, with D perhaps TRBD1 (6 bases). Germline V gives CDR1 MDHEN, CDR2 SYDVKM. This CDR3 has 15 amino acids. The V end lost 6 bases, the J end lost 4 bases, and 15 bases lay between the germline ends. The CDR3 region has the DNA TGTGCCAGCAGCCTACCCGGGACATTTAATGAAAAACTGTTTTTT. Translated: CASSLPGTFNEKLFF.

The chain carries TRBV11-2 and TRBJ2-7; TRBD2 matches at 14 bases. CDR3 size: 19 residues. Germline CDR1 and CDR2: SGHAT and FQNNGV. Trimming cost V 6 bases and J 2 bases; bases outside gene matches: 15. CDR3 in DNA: TGTGCCAGCAGTCCTCGTCAGGGAGGACTAGCGGGAGGAACCTACGAGCAGTACTTC. This gives the protein CASSPRQGGLAGGTYEQYF. Looking up the rest from reference TRBV11-2 and TRBJ2-7 gives the full variable domain: EAGVAQSPRYKIIEKRQSVAFWCNPISGHATLYWYQQILGQGPKLLIQFQNNGVVDDSQLPKDRFSAERLKGVDSTLKIQPAKLEDSAVYLCASSPRQGGLAGGTYEQYFGPGTRLTVT.

This clonotype was found many times. The V call is TRBV5-6, the J call TRBJ2-7, with TRBD1 matching over 8 bases. V trimming: 2 bases; J trimming: 7 bases; junction bases outside the gene matches: 8. The CDR3 covers 14 residues. Germline loops: CDR1 SGHDT, CDR2 YYEEEE. The chain's CDR3 is CASSFATGVVEQYF. CDR3 DNA: TGTGCCAGCAGCTTTGCGACAGGGGTCGTGGAGCAGTACTTC.

This clonotype has a count of ten or more. J is TRBJ2-2 and V is TRBV9; D uncertain. This CDR3 is 13 amino acids long. V was pared by 5 bases and J by 7 bases, with 12 bases between. Germline V gene sequence: CDR1 SGDLS, CDR2 YYNGEE. CDR3 residues: CASSGLMIGELFF. The CDR3 DNA reads as TGTGCCAGCAGTGGCTTAATGATCGGGGAGCTGTTTTTT.